This passage covers 28 T cell receptor beta chains from one sample sequenced in a study of control samples from healthy donors and cancer patients. Sequencing used immunoSEQ multiplex PCR; TCRdb keeps in-frame clones, though not all of them. The sample yields 95,000 to 150,000 clones, 88% seen once. The sample was blood. These receptor sequences come from a man aged 35-49 years in good health.

J is TRBJ1-3 and V is TRBV28; D gene ambiguous. In germline, CDR1 is MDHEN, CDR2 SYDVKM. The CDR3 runs to 12 residues. V was pared by 5 bases and J by 8 bases, with 10 bases between. CDR3 protein: CASSQPRDTIYF. Here the CDR3 DNA reads TGTGCCAGCAGTCAACCACGGGACACCATATATTTT.

The rearrangement joins TRBV27 to TRBJ2-7, with D maybe TRBD2 (5 bases). Germline V lookup: CDR1 MNHEY, CDR2 SMNVEV (reference sequence). Trimming cost V 4 bases and J 0 bases, with 10 bases left between them. The CDR3 extends over 14 amino acids. The CDR3 nucleotides read TGTGCCAGCAGTTCCCTTGGACTCTCCTACGAGCAGTACTTC. Its protein is CASSSLGLSYEQYF.

The rearrangement joins TRBV14 to TRBJ2-3; D may be TRBD2 (7 bases). The V gene's germline CDR1 is SGHDN and CDR2 FVKESK. The V end lost 0 bases, the J end lost 3 bases, and 16 bases lay between the germline ends. The CDR3 length is 17 residues. In DNA form, the CDR3 reads TGTGCCAGCAGCCAAGATCGAGGGGGGGGATGGACAGATACGCAGTATTTT. Translation: CASSQDRGGGWTDTQYF.

To note about this clone: The same CDR3 can be traced to other DNA sequences in this sample. The chain has TRBV30 and TRBJ1-2, with D unresolved. The CDR3 is 11 amino acids. Germline values: CDR1 GTSNPN, CDR2 SVGIG (reference sequence). Trimming pared 0 bases from V and 6 bases from J, leaving 5 bases between. The CDR3 sequence is CAWSVPHGYTF. CDR3 coding DNA: TGTGCCTGGAGTGTCCCACATGGCTACACCTTC.

The chain couples TRBV7-9 to TRBJ1-1; D ambiguous. The V end was cut by 5 bases, the J end by 6 bases, with 7 bases between. Germline V CDR1 and CDR2: SEHNR, FQNEAQ (reference sequence). The CDR3 totals 11 residues. This CDR3 reads CASSDNAEAFF. The CDR3 DNA reads TGTGCCAGCAGCGATAACGCTGAAGCTTTCTTT.

J is TRBJ1-2 and V is TRBV19; TRBD1 matches at 9 bases. CDR1 is LNHDA and CDR2 is SQIVND in the germline V gene (reference sequence). CDR3 size: 13 residues. Trimming at V came to 5 bases and at J to 6 bases, leaving 4 bases not matched to a gene. CDR3 coding DNA: TGTGCCAGTAGTCCTAGGACAGGGGATGGCTACACCTTC. Its translation is CASSPRTGDGYTF.

This chain connects TRBV24-1 to TRBJ2-1; 10 bases match TRBD2. Germline V gene lookup returns CDR1 KGHDR and CDR2 SFDVKD. The CDR3 covers 15 residues. V lost 2 bases, J lost 10 bases, and 7 bases stayed unmatched. CDR3 in DNA: TGTGCCACCAGTGATTGGGTAGCGGGGGGAGAAGAGCAGTTCTTC. Protein product: CATSDWVAGGEEQFF.

The chain couples TRBV28 to TRBJ1-2; 9 bases are shared with TRBD1. Germline assignment: CDR1 MDHEN and CDR2 SYDVKM. The CDR3 runs 14 residues. The J segment lost 2 bases and the V segment lost 7 bases, leaving 5 bases of the junction unmatched. CDR3 region: CASTSDRGNYGYTF. The DNA of the CDR3 is TGTGCCAGCACCTCTGACAGGGGGAACTATGGCTACACCTTC.

The rearrangement joins TRBV5-1 to TRBJ1-2; 7 positions match TRBD1. Trimming at V came to 0 bases and at J to 3 bases, leaving 5 bases not matched to a gene. Per germline, CDR1 SGHRS and CDR2 YFSETQ. The CDR3 runs to 15 residues. The CDR3 region is CASSLAGQAHYGYTF. CDR3 nucleotides: TGCGCCAGCAGCTTGGCCGGACAGGCGCACTATGGCTACACCTTC.

V is TRBV2 and J is TRBJ1-1; D is ambiguous. This CDR3 is 10 amino acids long. The V gene's germline CDR1 is SNHLY and CDR2 FYNNEI. V lost 7 bases and J 11 bases, leaving 11 bases between the germline ends. CDR3 loop: CASKAGFAFF. In DNA, the CDR3 is TGTGCCAGCAAGGCAGGCTTCGCTTTCTTT.

This chain uses TRBV7-9 with TRBJ1-3, with a possible D match to TRBD1 (6 bases). The CDR3 loop spans 15 amino acids. Per the germline V gene, CDR1 is SEHNR and CDR2 is FQNEAQ (reference sequence). V lost 3 bases and J 0 bases, leaving 9 bases between the germline ends. Written as DNA, the CDR3 is TGTGCCAGCAGCTTCAGGGGATCCTCTGGAAACACCATATATTTT. It yields the protein CASSFRGSSGNTIYF. The full variable domain, with the rest looked up from reference TRBV7-9 and TRBJ1-3, is DTGVSQNPRHKITKRGQNVTFRCDPISEHNRLYWYRQTLGQGPEFLTYFQNEAQLEKSRLLSDRFSAERPKGSFSTLEIQRTEQGDSAMYLCASSFRGSSGNTIYFGEGSWLTVV.

Here the CDR3 reads CAISGVDRGTEAFF. Written as DNA, the CDR3 is TGTGCCATCAGTGGAGTCGACAGGGGCACTGAAGCTTTCTTT. This chain connects TRBV10-3 to TRBJ1-1; 8 bases are a match to TRBD1. The CDR3 has 14 amino acids. Germline values: CDR1 ENHRY, CDR2 SYGVKD. V lost 4 bases, J lost 4 bases, and 5 bases stayed unmatched.

V and J are TRBV5-1 and TRBJ2-5; D tentatively reads TRBD1 or TRBD2 (5 bases each). This CDR3 region has 15 residues. V lost 0 bases to trimming and J lost 4 bases, with 13 bases between them. Germline CDR1 SGHRS, CDR2 YFSETQ. CDR3 region: CASSLAGTSGETQYF. DNA of the CDR3: TGCGCCAGCAGCTTGGCCGGGACCAGCGGAGAGACCCAGTACTTC.

The chain recombines TRBV9 with TRBJ2-3; TRBD1 agrees at 7 bases. This CDR3 is 15 amino acids long. The J segment lost 6 bases and the V segment lost 0 bases, leaving 7 bases of the junction unmatched. CDR1 is SGDLS, CDR2 YYNGEE, per germline. The CDR3 sequence is CASSVAGRGRDTQYF. CDR3 bases: TGTGCCAGCAGCGTAGCGGGTAGGGGGCGGGATACGCAGTATTTT.

The chain combines TRBV10-3 with TRBJ1-5; weak D call: TRBD1 (6 bases). V lost 10 bases and J lost 5, with 21 bases in between. The germline V gene encodes CDR1 ENHRY and CDR2 SYGVKD. The CDR3 contains 15 residues. In DNA, the CDR3 is TGTGCCACGGGGGGGCAGGCTGATCGAGATCAGCCCCAGCATTTT. It encodes CATGGQADRDQPQHF.

The CDR3 DNA reads as TGTGCCAGCGGCCCCTTAGCGGGGGGCCCTAGCACAGATACGCAGTATTTT. Protein product: CASGPLAGGPSTDTQYF. This chain connects TRBV25-1 to TRBJ2-3; 10 bases are shared with TRBD2. CDR1 and CDR2 (germline): MGHDK, SYGVNS. The CDR3 consists of 17 residues. V lost 8 bases to trimming and J lost 0 bases; unmatched junction nucleotides: 11.

This clone has just a few counts. The chain links TRBV2 to TRBJ2-7; weak D call: TRBD1 (5 bases). Germline V gene sequence: CDR1 SNHLY, CDR2 FYNNEI. CDR3 length: 13 residues. Trimming shortened V by 6 bases and J by 2 bases, and 11 bases separated the two germline ends. The CDR3 region is CASRLETAYEQYF. The CDR3 DNA reads TGTGCCAGCAGGTTGGAGACAGCCTACGAGCAGTACTTC.

In DNA form, the CDR3 reads TGTGCCAGCAGAAACTACGAGCAGTACTTC. Translating gives CASRNYEQYF. The V call is TRBV6-6, the J call TRBJ2-7; D unclear. V was cut by 6 bases and J by 3 bases, with 3 bases left in between. The CDR3 consists of 10 residues. Looked up from germline, CDR1 is MNHNY and CDR2 is SVGAGI (reference sequence).

V and J are TRBV6-1 and TRBJ2-7; D is ambiguous. CDR1 and CDR2 from the germline V gene are MNHNS and SASEGT. This CDR3 region has 11 residues. Trimming removed 0 bases from V and 12 bases from J, with 9 bases in between. As DNA, the CDR3 is TGTGCCAGCAGTGAAGCGCCAGGTTCGTACTTC. Translated, it gives CASSEAPGSYF.

Points on this clone: One end of the junction does not line up with germline, which may come from a read error. CDR3 region: CASRGDRGGNQPQHF. DNA for the CDR3: TGTGCCAGCAGGGGAGACAGGGGCGGCAACCAGCCCCAGCATTTT. V gene TRBV2 combines with J gene TRBJ1-5, with TRBD1 matching 8 bases. The CDR3 sequence is 15 residues long. The V gene's germline CDR1 is SNHLY and CDR2 FYNNEI.

J is TRBJ1-4 and V is TRBV18; D is ambiguous. V was pared by 2 bases and J by 3 bases, with 4 bases between. Germline CDR1 reads KGHSH; CDR2 reads LQKENI. The CDR3 sequence is 13 residues long. As DNA, the CDR3 is TGTGCCAGCTCACCAGGGGCTAATGAAAAACTGTTTTTT. This codes for CASSPGANEKLFF.

This clone was seen only a few times. V usage is TRBV7-9 and J usage is TRBJ1-1, with 10 nucleotides matching TRBD1. Germline V CDR1 and CDR2: SEHNR, FQNEAQ (reference sequence). The CDR3 is made up of 16 amino acids. Trimming removed 5 bases from V and 5 bases from J; junction bases left unmatched: 11. The DNA of the CDR3 is TGTGCCAGCAGCATCCGACAGGGGGCGGGGATGACTGAAGCTTTCTTT. This translates into CASSIRQGAGMTEAFF. Based on the CDR3 plus reference TRBV7-9 and TRBJ1-1, the full variable domain is DTGVSQNPRHKITKRGQNVTFRCDPISEHNRLYWYRQTLGQGPEFLTYFQNEAQLEKSRLLSDRFSAERPKGSFSTLEIQRTEQGDSAMYLCASSIRQGAGMTEAFFGQGTRLTVV.

The V gene is TRBV14, the J gene TRBJ2-7; 9 nucleotides align to TRBD1. V dropped 1 base and J dropped 4; count of bases not matched to a gene: 5. The CDR3 runs to 15 residues. Germline V lookup: CDR1 SGHDN, CDR2 FVKESK. CDR3 bases: TGTGCCAGCAGCCAAGGAGGGACAGGGACATACGAGCAGTACTTC. Translating it yields CASSQGGTGTYEQYF.

The chain links TRBV6-6 to TRBJ1-6; tentatively, D is TRBD1 (6 bases). Trimming stripped 5 bases from V and 7 bases from J, with 15 bases between. This CDR3 spans 15 amino acids. In germline, CDR1 is MNHNY, CDR2 SVGAGI (reference sequence). The CDR3 loop is CASSTNTGWNSPLHF. Written as DNA, the CDR3 is TGTGCCAGCAGTACGAACACAGGGTGGAATTCACCCCTCCACTTT.

V gene TRBV5-1 combines with J gene TRBJ2-7; no clear D. Germline V gene sequence: CDR1 SGHRS, CDR2 YFSETQ. Trimming removed 5 bases from V and 4 bases from J, with 22 bases in between. The CDR3 runs to 16 residues. The DNA of the CDR3 is TGCGCCAGCAGTACGGACCTGGAATCTTCCTTATACGAGCAGTACTTC. Translation: CASSTDLESSLYEQYF.

The rearrangement uses TRBV7-9 and TRBJ2-2; D not certain. The CDR3 is 12 amino acids. Trimming stripped 1 base from V and 7 bases from J, with 4 bases between. Germline CDR1 and CDR2: SEHNR and FQNEAQ (reference sequence). The DNA of the CDR3 is TGTGCCAGCAGCTTAGTTCACGGGGAGCTGTTTTTT. Protein sequence: CASSLVHGELFF.

The chain combines TRBV5-1 with TRBJ2-1; 14 bases match TRBD2. Trimming took 2 bases from V and 8 from J; bases not matched to a gene: 6. The germline V gene encodes CDR1 SGHRS and CDR2 YFSETQ. The CDR3 sequence is 16 residues long. In DNA, the CDR3 is TGCGCCAGCAGCTTCAAGACTAGCGGGGGGGCCCATGAGCAGTTCTTC. The encoded protein is CASSFKTSGGAHEQFF.

The rearrangement links TRBV3-1 (or the pseudogene TRBV3-2) to TRBJ1-6; D ambiguous. Trimming removed 0 bases at V and 7 bases at J, with 13 bases between. CDR3 length: 16 amino acids. Germline V lookup: CDR1 LGHDT, CDR2 YNNKEL (reference sequence). The CDR3, as DNA: TGTGCCAGCAGCCAAGATCTCGGGCAGAGAAATTCACCCCTCCACTTT. Its protein is CASSQDLGQRNSPLHF.